The 24 T cell receptor beta chains reported below all come from one sample, sequenced in a study of T cells in Graves' hyperthyroidism and ophthalmopathy. Researchers took RNA transcripts and amplified the TCR beta CDR3 regions from them. Initially, a first-round RT-PCR of the TCR CDR3 employed the HTBI primer set. TCRdb independently ran MiXCR on the multiplex PCR reads; one entry per CDR3 protein. The data show a few hundred thousand distinct CDR3 sequences, more than 45% seen once. Sequenced sample: peripheral blood or thyroid tissue (not recorded which). All receptors derive from an adult woman with Graves' disease, either hyperthyroidism or ophthalmopathy (not recorded which).

At least ten counts were recorded for this clonotype. This sequence joins TRBV7-2 and TRBJ1-1; 9 bases line up with TRBD1. The CDR3 is 14 amino acids. Germline loops: CDR1 SGHTA, CDR2 FQGNSA. V dropped 5 bases and J dropped 11; count of bases not matched to a gene: 12. The CDR3 nucleotides are TGTGCCAGCAGCCCGAATTTGGGGACAGGGATGGCTTTCTTT. It translates to CASSPNLGTGMAFF.

Remarks on this clonotype: At one boundary the junction diverges from the germline segment, which might be a read error. This rearrangement joins TRBV18 to TRBJ2-5; 7 positions match TRBD2. Germline loops: CDR1 KGHSH, CDR2 LQKENI. The CDR3 runs to 13 residues. The CDR3 DNA follows: TGTGCCAGCTCACCACGGGGGGGAGAGAACCAGTACTTC. Residues: CASSPRGGENQYF.

A few counts support this clonotype. V usage is TRBV7-9 and J usage is TRBJ2-7; 10 bases agree with TRBD1. The CDR3 has 15 amino acids. CDR1 SEHNR and CDR2 FQNEAQ come from the germline V gene (reference sequence). J was trimmed by 3 bases and V by 5 bases; bases with no gene match: 7. This CDR3 is CASSIRRTGGYEQYF. Written as DNA, the CDR3 is TGTGCCAGCAGCATCAGACGGACAGGGGGCTACGAGCAGTACTTC.

The CDR3 protein is CAIGSYSVETQYF. For the CDR3, the DNA is TGTGCCATCGGATCCTATTCCGTGGAGACCCAGTACTTC. This sequence joins TRBV10-3 and TRBJ2-5; D unclear. CDR3 length equals 13 residues. CDR1 is ENHRY, CDR2 SYGVKD, per germline. Deletions cut 8 bases from V and 5 bases from J, with 15 bases between.

Concerning this clonotype itself: Because the CDR3 is missing its conserved closing phenylalanine or tryptophan, this is likely a read error. The DNA is left out, because the CDR3 cannot be placed on it with certainty; the CDR3 is given as TCRdb lists it. The V call is TRBV14, the J call TRBJ2-1; the D call in the table, TRBD2, was not verified against the DNA. Germline V CDR1 and CDR2: SGHDN, FVKESK. Counting both end residues, the CDR3 totals 8 amino acids. CDR3 sequence reads: CASSPGLD.

The chain combines TRBV7-9 with TRBJ2-5; TRBD2 is a possible D gene (6 bases). This CDR3 contains 16 residues. Germline CDR1 reads SEHNR; CDR2 reads FQNEAQ (reference sequence). V lost 5 bases, J lost 3 bases, and 19 bases lay in between. The CDR3 DNA reads as TGTGCCAGCAGCCCGCGGGACTTGAAAAAGAAAGAGACCCAGTACTTC. Amino acids: CASSPRDLKKKETQYF.

The chain carries TRBV15 and TRBJ2-1, with D maybe TRBD2 (6 bases). This CDR3 has 16 residues. Trimming pared 5 bases from V and 9 bases from J, leaving 23 bases between. Germline V gene sequence: CDR1 LNHNV, CDR2 YYDKDF (reference sequence). The CDR3 is CATSPGGTGIFGEQFF. In nucleotides, the CDR3 is TGTGCCACCAGCCCCGGAGGGACGGGAATTTTTGGTGAGCAGTTCTTC.

As regards this clonotype: Compared with germline, one end of the junction differs, possibly owing to a read error. The V call is TRBV5-1, the J call TRBJ2-5, with TRBD2 identical over 9 bases. Germline V lookup: CDR1 SGHRS, CDR2 YFSETQ. CDR3 length: 15 amino acids. As DNA, the CDR3 is TGCGCCAGCAGCTTGGCTAGCGGGATAGGAGAGACCCAGTGCTTC. Its protein is CASSLASGIGETQCF. The variable domain in full, with the rest retrieved from reference TRBV5-1 and TRBJ2-5, is KAGVTQTPRYLIKTRGQQVTLSCSPISGHRSVSWYQQTPGQGLQFLFEYFSETQRNKGNFPGRFSGRQFSNSRSEMNVSTLELGDSALYLCASSLASGIGETQCFGPGTRLLVL.

The table lists this clonotype with many counts. CDR3 residues: CASSAGNQPQHF. The CDR3 DNA follows: TGTGCCAGCAGCGCCGGCAATCAGCCCCAGCATTTT. The chain uses TRBV7-9 and TRBJ1-5; no firm D call. V was shortened by 5 bases and J by 2 bases, with 4 bases between the two germline ends. The CDR3 sequence is 12 residues long. Germline V gene data show CDR1 as SEHNR and CDR2 as FQNEAQ (reference sequence).

This clonotype was recorded many times. The chain recombines TRBV20-1 with TRBJ1-2; D is unclear. The length of the CDR3 is 13 residues. Germline loops: CDR1 DFQATT, CDR2 SNEGSKA (reference sequence). The V and J ends lost 6 bases and 5 bases respectively, with 16 bases between them. CDR3 region: CSAGSPAGYGYTF. CDR3 DNA sequence: TGCAGTGCCGGGTCCCCGGCGGGGTATGGCTACACCTTC.

The sample holds many counts of this clonotype. J is TRBJ1-1 and V is TRBV7-9; 7 bases fit TRBD1. With 5 bases clipped from V and 0 bases from J, the junction kept 6 bases outside the gene matches. The length of the CDR3 is 15 residues. The germline V gene encodes CDR1 SEHNR and CDR2 FQNEAQ (reference sequence). The CDR3 DNA reads TGTGCCAGCAGCCGCCACGACAGGGTGAACACTGAAGCTTTCTTT. This codes for CASSRHDRVNTEAFF.

The table lists this clonotype with many counts. The chain recombines TRBV20-1 with TRBJ2-7; 10 nucleotides match TRBD2. Trimming removed 3 bases from V and 1 base from J; junction bases left unmatched: 9. The CDR3 is made up of 16 amino acids. Germline assignment: CDR1 DFQATT and CDR2 SNEGSKA (reference sequence). The chain's CDR3 is CSASGLAGAGSYEQYF. CDR3 bases: TGCAGTGCTAGTGGGCTAGCGGGAGCGGGGTCCTACGAGCAGTACTTC.

The rearrangement links TRBV2 to TRBJ1-2; possibly TRBD1 for D (6 bases). The CDR3 sequence is 15 residues long. V dropped 5 bases and J dropped 7 bases, with 20 bases sitting between them. Germline lookup yields CDR1 SNHLY and CDR2 FYNNEI. In DNA form, the CDR3 reads TGTGCCAGCAGTTCGATTCGGGGGGGCGAACGTGGCTACACCTTC. Encoded protein: CASSSIRGGERGYTF.

This clonotype was seen many times. The genes are TRBV7-9 and TRBJ2-2, with unresolved D. Germline V gene sequence: CDR1 SEHNR, CDR2 FQNEAQ (reference sequence). V was cut by 5 bases and J by 4 bases, with 8 bases left in between. The CDR3 has 13 residues. The CDR3 protein is CASSRAGTGELFF. CDR3 coding DNA: TGTGCCAGCAGCCGCGCTGGCACCGGGGAGCTGTTTTTT.

This clonotype was picked up many times. The chain recombines TRBV12-3 or TRBV12-4 with TRBJ2-7, with a weak D call TRBD1 (5 bases). V gave up 3 bases and J gave up 6 bases, with 15 bases separating them. CDR3 length: 14 residues. The CDR3 here is CASSLQGPKGEQYF. The CDR3, as DNA: TGTGCCAGCAGTTTGCAGGGCCCGAAGGGCGAGCAGTACTTC.

V gene TRBV12-3 or TRBV12-4 combines with J gene TRBJ1-6; 9 bases are shared with TRBD1. The CDR3 extends over 13 amino acids. The junction had 3 bases not matched to a gene; V was cut back by 6 bases and J by 9 bases. Here the CDR3 DNA reads TGTGCCAGCAGCTTGACAGGGGGTTCACCCCTCCACTTT. Translating it yields CASSLTGGSPLHF.

This clonotype was counted between two and nine times. The rearrangement joins TRBV29-1 to TRBJ1-1, with unresolved D. Germline V gene data show CDR1 as SQVTM and CDR2 as ANQGSEA. The V and J ends lost 7 bases and 11 bases respectively, with 14 bases between them. The CDR3 length is 10 residues. The CDR3 sequence is CSDSAGPAFF. The DNA for the CDR3 is TGCAGCGACTCTGCCGGCCCTGCTTTCTTT.

This clonotype was recorded at least ten times. The genes are TRBV29-1 and TRBJ2-7, with D possibly called TRBD1 or TRBD2 (5 bases each). V gave up 3 bases and J gave up 5 bases, with 11 bases separating them. Germline-derived CDR1 and CDR2 are SQVTM and ANQGSEA. This CDR3 has 12 residues. CDR3 in amino acids: CSVEGPGDEQYF. As DNA, the CDR3 is TGCAGCGTTGAGGGACCTGGGGACGAGCAGTACTTC.

V is TRBV29-1 and J is TRBJ2-2; the D is unclear. The CDR3 runs 13 residues. Trimming took off 4 bases at V and 4 bases at J, with 10 bases between the two ends. From germline, CDR1 is SQVTM and CDR2 ANQGSEA. CDR3: CSVVARSTGELFF. Written as DNA, the CDR3 is TGCAGCGTTGTGGCGAGATCCACCGGGGAGCTGTTTTTT.

This clonotype has a single count. J is TRBJ2-5 and V is TRBV29-1; D is possibly TRBD1 (6 bases). Per germline, CDR1 SQVTM and CDR2 ANQGSEA. Trimming took 7 bases from V and 5 from J, leaving 17 bases between them. The CDR3 has 13 amino acids. In DNA, the CDR3 is TGCAGCGGCCAACAGGGTCATGGGGAGACCCAGTACTTC. As protein: CSGQQGHGETQYF.

The chain combines TRBV29-1 with TRBJ2-3, with D perhaps matching TRBD2 (6 bases). CDR3 length equals 14 residues. V gave up 5 bases and J gave up 2 bases, with 14 bases separating them. The germline V gene has CDR1 SQVTM and CDR2 ANQGSEA. The CDR3 sequence: CSVSGGLDTDTQYF. The DNA of the CDR3 is TGCAGCGTTAGCGGAGGGCTAGACACAGATACGCAGTATTTT.

The CDR3 nucleotides read TGTGCCAGTAGTATAGACACAGGGGGCTATGGCTACACCTTC. As protein: CASSIDTGGYGYTF. The rearrangement uses TRBV19 and TRBJ1-2; 8 nucleotides line up with TRBD1. Losses at the gene ends were 0 bases for V and 4 bases for J; bases not matched to a gene: 1. The CDR3 is 14 residues long. Germline-derived CDR1 and CDR2 are LNHDA and SQIVND (reference sequence). The entire variable domain, with the rest obtained from reference TRBV19 and TRBJ1-2, is as follows: DGGITQSPKYLFRKEGQNVTLSCEQNLNHDAMYWYRQDPGQGLRLIYYSQIVNDFQKGDIAEGYSVSREKKESFPLTVTSAQKNPTAFYLCASSIDTGGYGYTFGSGTRLTVV.

This clonotype has ten or more counts. The chain combines TRBV19 with TRBJ1-5; no definite D call. The CDR3 totals 13 residues. The germline V gene encodes CDR1 LNHDA and CDR2 SQIVND (reference sequence). V lost 4 bases and J lost 3, with 7 bases in between. CDR3 residues: CASSSGHNQPQHF. The CDR3 nucleotides are TGTGCCAGTAGTAGCGGGCACAATCAGCCCCAGCATTTT.

The sample holds a few counts of this clonotype. The rearrangement joins TRBV7-2 to TRBJ1-1; unclear D gene. Germline CDR1 and CDR2: SGHTA and FQGNSA. V lost 1 base and J lost 3, with 6 bases in between. The CDR3 is 13 residues long. The DNA of the CDR3 is TGTGCCAGCAGCTTAGAATGGTACACTGAAGCTTTCTTT. Protein product: CASSLEWYTEAFF.